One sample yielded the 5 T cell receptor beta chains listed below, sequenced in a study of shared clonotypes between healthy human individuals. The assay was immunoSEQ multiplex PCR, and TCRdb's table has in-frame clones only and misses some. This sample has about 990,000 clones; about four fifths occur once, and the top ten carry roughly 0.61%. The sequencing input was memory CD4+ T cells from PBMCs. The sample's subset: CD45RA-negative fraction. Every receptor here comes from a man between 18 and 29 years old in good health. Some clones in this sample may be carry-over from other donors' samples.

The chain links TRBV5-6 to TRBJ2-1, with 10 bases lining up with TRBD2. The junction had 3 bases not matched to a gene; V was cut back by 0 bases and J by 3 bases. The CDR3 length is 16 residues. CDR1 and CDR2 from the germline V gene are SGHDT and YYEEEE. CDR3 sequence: CASSLGLAGDYNEQFF. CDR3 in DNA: TGTGCCAGCAGCTTGGGGCTAGCGGGGGACTACAATGAGCAGTTCTTC.

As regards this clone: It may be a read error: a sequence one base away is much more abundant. For the CDR3, the DNA is TGTGCCAGCATCCGTGGCAGGGCGGGTGGCTACACCTTC. It specifies CASIRGRAGGYTF. The chain employs TRBV6-6 and TRBJ1-2; TRBD1 might be the D (5 bases). CDR1 and CDR2 from the germline V gene are MNHNY and SVGAGI (reference sequence). CDR3 length: 13 residues. The V and J ends lost 7 bases and 7 bases respectively, with 16 bases between them.

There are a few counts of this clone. The DNA of the CDR3 is TGTGCCAGCAGCAATCAGGACCGCGGAGTCGGGGATACGCAGTATTTT. It yields the protein CASSNQDRGVGDTQYF. The chain joins TRBV5-4 to TRBJ2-3; D is unclear. V was clipped by 4 bases and J by 6 bases, with 21 bases between them. Looked up from germline, CDR1 is SGHNT and CDR2 is YYREEE (reference sequence). The CDR3 has 16 residues.

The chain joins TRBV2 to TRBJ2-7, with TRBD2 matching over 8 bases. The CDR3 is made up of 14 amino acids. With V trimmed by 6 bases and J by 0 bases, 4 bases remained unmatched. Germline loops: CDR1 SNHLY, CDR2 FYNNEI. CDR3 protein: CASRLGGASYEQYF. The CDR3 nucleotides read TGTGCCAGCAGACTCGGGGGGGCCTCCTACGAGCAGTACTTC.

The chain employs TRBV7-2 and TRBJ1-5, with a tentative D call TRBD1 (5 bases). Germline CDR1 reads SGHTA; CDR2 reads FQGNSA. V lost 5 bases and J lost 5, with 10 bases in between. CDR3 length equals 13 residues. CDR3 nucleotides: TGTGCCAGCAGCCAGGGCTACGATCAGCCCCAGCATTTT. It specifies CASSQGYDQPQHF. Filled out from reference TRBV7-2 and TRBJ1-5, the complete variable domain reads GAGVSQSPSNKVTEKGKDVELRCDPISGHTALYWYRQSLGQGLEFLIYFQGNSAPDKSGLPSDRFSAERTGGSVSTLTIQRTQQEDSAVYLCASSQGYDQPQHFGDGTRLSIL.